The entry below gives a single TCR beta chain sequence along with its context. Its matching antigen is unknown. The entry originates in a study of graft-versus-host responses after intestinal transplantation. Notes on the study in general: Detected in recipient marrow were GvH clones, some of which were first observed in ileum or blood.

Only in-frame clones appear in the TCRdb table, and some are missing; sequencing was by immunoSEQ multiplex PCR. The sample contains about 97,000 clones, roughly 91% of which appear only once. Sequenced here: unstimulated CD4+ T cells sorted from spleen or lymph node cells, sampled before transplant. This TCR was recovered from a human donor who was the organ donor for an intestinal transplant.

The CDR3 DNA reads as TGTGCCAGCAGCTTAACCTCAGACAGGGTCTATGGCTACACCTTC. It encodes CASSLTSDRVYGYTF. The rearrangement joins TRBV7-3 to TRBJ1-2, with 7 bases aligning to TRBD1. The junction had 5 bases not matched to a gene; V was cut back by 0 bases and J by 4 bases. Germline-derived CDR1 and CDR2 are SGHTA and FQGTGA. This CDR3 region has 15 residues.